This T cell receptor (beta chain) was identified during a study of cytomegalovirus exposure and HLA in healthy donors. CDR1 and CDR2 (germline): ENHRY, SYGVKD. This CDR3 has 16 residues. The V and J ends lost 11 bases and 1 base, in that order; junction bases with no gene match: 14. The PCR ran on 60 Vbeta and 13 Jbeta primers. Generated by immunoSEQ multiplex PCR, the TCRdb table keeps only in-frame clones and is missing some. The table lists under 200,000 clones, 70% to 80% of them singletons. This clonotype originated in a man aged 40-50 years in good health and CMV-seronegative. The V gene is TRBV10-3, the J gene TRBJ2-5; 9 bases map to TRBD2. Sequencing used PBMCs. The CDR3 DNA sequence: TGTGCCTCTTCCAGTGGCGGGAGGGCGATCCAAGAGACCCAGTACTTC. Translated, it gives CASSSGGRAIQETQYF.